This entry concerns a single T cell receptor beta chain. These data are taken from a study of technical replicates of blood from several donors. Sequencing used immunoSEQ multiplex PCR; TCRdb keeps in-frame clones, though not all of them. Seen here are 65,000 to 95,000 clones, 93% observed once, and the top ten hold approximately 0.24%. The sequencing input was T cells isolated from PBMCs. This TCR came from a human donor in good health.

The CDR3 DNA sequence: TGTGCCAGCAGCTTAGATAGTTTCTCGGCAGGGCCGAATCAGCCCCAGCATTTT. As protein: CASSLDSFSAGPNQPQHF. V usage is TRBV11-2 and J usage is TRBJ1-5, with a weak D call TRBD1 (5 bases). The ends were cut back, 0 bases at V and 4 bases at J, with 19 bases in the middle. Germline V CDR1 and CDR2: SGHAT, FQNNGV. The CDR3 is made up of 18 amino acids. The complete variable domain, with remaining parts taken from reference TRBV11-2 and TRBJ1-5, reads EAGVAQSPRYKIIEKRQSVAFWCNPISGHATLYWYQQILGQGPKLLIQFQNNGVVDDSQLPKDRFSAERLKGVDSTLKIQPAKLEDSAVYLCASSLDSFSAGPNQPQHFGDGTRLSIL.